Below, 29 T cell receptor beta chains from the same sample are listed, as sequenced in a study of vaccination and CD4 T cells after COVID-19. With the Oncomine TCR Beta short-read assay, DNA from cultured CD4+ T cells was sequenced. TCRdb reanalysed the PCR reads using MiXCR and keeps one entry per CDR3 protein. The table has roughly 4,500 distinct CDR3 sequences, more than 60% seen once. Their recognized antigens are unknown. Treatment defined: approximately 11-day PBMC culture with coronavirus spike peptide pools or control peptides (ViraFEST assay). Collection of the unexposed donor's CD4+ T cells took place before the COVID-19 pandemic (2011-2018). Sequencing input: CD4+ T cells from blood, cultured in vitro. The receptors here all came from a human donor in good health.

This clonotype came up a few times. The chain uses TRBV10-3 and TRBJ1-1, with a weak D call TRBD1 (5 bases). From germline, CDR1 is ENHRY and CDR2 SYGVKD. The CDR3 is 14 residues long. V lost 6 bases, J lost 0 bases, and 11 bases lay in between. The CDR3 DNA is TGTGCCATCAGGGAGGGGCGCGTGAACACTGAAGCTTTCTTT. It encodes CAIREGRVNTEAFF.

The gene calls are TRBV5-4 and TRBJ1-1; D might be TRBD1 (5 bases). The CDR3 extends over 15 amino acids. Germline CDR1 and CDR2: SGHNT and YYREEE (reference sequence). V lost 4 bases to trimming and J lost 1 base, with 14 bases between them. The CDR3: CASSEGTSRNTEAFF. CDR3 bases: TGTGCCAGCAGCGAAGGGACTTCTCGGAACACTGAAGCTTTCTTT.

The V call is TRBV20-1, the J call TRBJ2-2; 7 bases fit TRBD1. The CDR3 length is 14 residues. Trimming at V came to 6 bases and at J to 2 bases, leaving 6 bases not matched to a gene. The germline V gene has CDR1 DFQATT and CDR2 SNEGSKA (reference sequence). CDR3 bases: TGCAGTGCCATTACAGGGGTCAACACCGGGGAGCTGTTTTTT. This encodes CSAITGVNTGELFF.

The J gene is TRBJ1-4, the V gene TRBV20-1; D is possibly TRBD1 (6 bases). This CDR3 region has 14 residues. The germline V and J ends were trimmed by 6 bases and 8 bases, with 19 bases remaining between them. Per the germline V gene, CDR1 is DFQATT and CDR2 is SNEGSKA (reference sequence). The CDR3 nucleotides read TGCAGTGCCGAAATACAGGGAGGAGACGAAAAACTGTTTTTT. Its protein product is CSAEIQGGDEKLFF.

The rearrangement links TRBV30 to TRBJ1-1; a weak D match, TRBD1 (5 bases). The germline gives CDR1 GTSNPN, CDR2 SVGIG (reference sequence). The CDR3 length is 14 residues. V shed 5 bases and J shed 7 bases, with 20 bases lying between them. Here the CDR3 reads CAWESSGAWGEAFF. Here the CDR3 DNA reads TGTGCCTGGGAAAGCTCCGGGGCCTGGGGTGAAGCTTTCTTT. Full variable domain (rest looked up from reference TRBV30 and TRBJ1-1): SQTIHQWPATLVQPVGSPLSLECTVEGTSNPNLYWYRQAAGRGLQLLFYSVGIGQISSEVPQNLSASRPQDRQFILSSKKLLLSDSGFYLCAWESSGAWGEAFFGQGTRLTVV.

This chain joins TRBV5-1 and TRBJ2-3; D perhaps matches TRBD1 (6 bases). Germline CDR1 SGHRS, CDR2 YFSETQ. The CDR3 covers 16 residues. V gave up 3 bases and J gave up 0 bases, with 14 bases separating them. The CDR3 loop reads CASSSGQIISTDTQYF. The CDR3 nucleotides are TGCGCCAGCAGCTCCGGACAGATAATCAGCACAGATACGCAGTATTTT.

V usage is TRBV6-1 and J usage is TRBJ2-3; possible D gene TRBD2, 6 bases. This CDR3 has 15 amino acids. Between the trimmed V and J ends, which lost 10 bases and 1 base, there was a span of 18 bases. Germline lookup yields CDR1 MNHNS and CDR2 SASEGT. CDR3 loop: CATSFGGARTDTQYF. The CDR3 nucleotides are TGTGCCACCTCGTTCGGGGGAGCCCGCACAGATACGCAGTATTTT.

Sample share makes this clonotype medium-sized (0.01 to 0.1%). The rearrangement joins TRBV28 to TRBJ1-1; D remains ambiguous. Looked up from germline, CDR1 is MDHEN and CDR2 is SYDVKM. CDR3 size: 11 residues. Trimming pared 8 bases from V and 3 bases from J, leaving 7 bases between. CDR3 nucleotides: TGTGCCAGCCGTGGGGACACTGAAGCTTTCTTT. Its protein product is CASRGDTEAFF.

Regarding this clonotype: Because the CDR3's place on the DNA is in doubt, the DNA is left out and the CDR3 is given as listed by TCRdb. V usage is TRBV21-1 and J usage is TRBJ2-1; the D call TRBD1 from the table was never checked on the DNA. TRBV21-1 is shown as a pseudogene. Ends included, the CDR3 has 11 residues. CDR3 protein: CAFGGGNEQFF.

The CDR3 DNA reads TGCGCCAGCAGAGGCCTGGGACAGGGCCAGTCACCCCTCCACTTT. This sequence encodes CASRGLGQGQSPLHF. The chain links TRBV5-1 to TRBJ1-6, with 9 bases aligning to TRBD1. The CDR3 consists of 15 residues. The V and J ends lost 5 bases and 10 bases, in that order; junction bases with no gene match: 10. Germline CDR1 is SGHRS and CDR2 is YFSETQ.

The chain uses TRBV5-1 and TRBJ2-5; 8 positions agree with TRBD2. CDR1 SGHRS and CDR2 YFSETQ come from the germline V gene. The CDR3 runs to 18 residues. Trimming removed 2 bases from V and 1 base from J; junction bases left unmatched: 13. This CDR3 is CASSFSGRGPAVQETQYF. The CDR3 nucleotides read TGCGCCAGCAGCTTCAGCGGGAGAGGTCCGGCGGTCCAAGAGACCCAGTACTTC.

The gene calls are TRBV6-1 and TRBJ2-2, with D tentatively TRBD1 (5 bases). The V gene's germline CDR1 is MNHNS and CDR2 SASEGT. V was cut by 5 bases and J by 3 bases, with 16 bases left in between. The length of the CDR3 is 16 residues. The CDR3 sequence is CASSPHRTTYTGELFF. The CDR3, as DNA: TGTGCCAGCAGTCCCCACAGGACCACTTACACCGGGGAGCTGTTTTTT.

This clonotype was seen more than once but under ten times. The chain combines TRBV6-2 or TRBV6-3 with TRBJ2-4, with D tentatively TRBD1 or TRBD2 (5 bases each). The CDR3 sequence is 13 residues long. CDR1 is MNHEY, CDR2 SVGEGT, per germline. V was clipped by 5 bases and J by 8 bases, with 13 bases between them. DNA of the CDR3: TGTGCCAGCAGTCCTGGGACGGCGGACATTCAGTACTTC. It codes for CASSPGTADIQYF.

The chain employs TRBV28 and TRBJ1-6, with D perhaps matching TRBD1 (6 bases). This CDR3 contains 15 residues. Trimming took 2 bases from V and 2 from J, leaving 7 bases between them. Germline V CDR1 and CDR2: MDHEN, SYDVKM. For the CDR3, the DNA is TGTGCCAGCAGTTTAGGGGGCCCCTATAATTCACCCCTCCACTTT. Protein product: CASSLGGPYNSPLHF. Complete variable domain (other parts from reference TRBV28 and TRBJ1-6): DVKVTQSSRYLVKRTGEKVFLECVQDMDHENMFWYRQDPGLGLRLIYFSYDVKMKEKGDIPEGYSVSREKKERFSLILESASTNQTSMYLCASSLGGPYNSPLHFGNGTRLTVT.

The chain uses TRBV5-1 and TRBJ1-1; D unclear. V lost 4 bases, J lost 0 bases, and 10 bases lay in between. The CDR3 consists of 14 residues. The germline V gene encodes CDR1 SGHRS and CDR2 YFSETQ. The CDR3 region is CASSPDTVNTEAFF. The CDR3 DNA follows: TGCGCCAGCAGCCCTGACACGGTGAACACTGAAGCTTTCTTT.

This clonotype was seen a few times. CDR3 nucleotides: TGTGCCAGCAGTTACTCGATCAGCGAGCGGGGCCCTGATGGCTACACCTTC. This gives the protein CASSYSISERGPDGYTF. The chain joins TRBV6-5 to TRBJ1-2; tentatively, D is TRBD1 (5 bases). The length of the CDR3 is 17 residues. Trimming took 0 bases from V and 6 from J, leaving 20 bases between them. Germline V CDR1 and CDR2: MNHEY, SVGAGI.

This clonotype is judged hyperexpanded (1% or more). This chain links TRBV7-2 with TRBJ1-5; weak D call: TRBD1 (6 bases). The CDR3 extends over 13 amino acids. Between the trimmed V and J ends, which lost 4 bases and 2 bases, there was a span of 6 bases. The V gene's germline CDR1 is SGHTA and CDR2 FQGNSA. The CDR3 region is CASSYRGNQPQHF. The CDR3 coding sequence is TGTGCCAGCAGCTACAGGGGCAATCAGCCCCAGCATTTT.

There are a few counts of this clonotype. The chain joins TRBV6-1 to TRBJ2-2; no firm D call. The CDR3 has 12 amino acids. The ends were cut back, 6 bases at V and 6 bases at J, with 8 bases in the middle. The germline gives CDR1 MNHNS, CDR2 SASEGT. The CDR3 DNA is TGTGCCAGCAGAACCGTAGCCGGGGAGCTGTTTTTT. Translated, it gives CASRTVAGELFF.

The chain's CDR3 is CASSSGAGALNSPLHF. The CDR3 DNA reads TGTGCCAGCAGCTCGGGGGCGGGGGCGTTGAATTCACCCCTCCACTTT. The genes are TRBV5-6 and TRBJ1-6; possibly TRBD1 for D (6 bases). This CDR3 has 16 amino acids. The V end was cut by 3 bases, the J end by 7 bases, with 17 bases between. Germline values: CDR1 SGHDT, CDR2 YYEEEE.

In its sample, this clonotype was seen a few times. This chain uses TRBV6-1 with TRBJ1-2; D might be TRBD1 (5 bases). Germline V lookup: CDR1 MNHNS, CDR2 SASEGT. The CDR3 consists of 13 residues. Trimming pared 3 bases from V and 8 bases from J, leaving 13 bases between. CDR3 DNA sequence: TGTGCCAGCAGTGACGAGGCGGGACTCGGCTACACCTTC. Protein: CASSDEAGLGYTF.

This chain connects TRBV27 to TRBJ2-1, with 7 bases lining up with TRBD2. V shed 2 bases and J 0 bases; nucleotides not matched to a gene: 7. The CDR3 sequence is 17 residues long. Germline loops: CDR1 MNHEY, CDR2 SMNVEV (reference sequence). The CDR3 sequence: CASSLTGRLSSYNEQFF. Here the CDR3 DNA reads TGTGCCAGCAGTTTAACCGGGAGGCTAAGCTCCTACAATGAGCAGTTCTTC.

This sequence joins TRBV4-2 and TRBJ1-4, with 9 bases aligning to TRBD1. After removal of 4 bases from V and 8 bases from J, the junction contained 8 bases not matched to a gene. The CDR3 extends over 15 amino acids. Per the germline V gene, CDR1 is LGHNA and CDR2 is YNFKEQ. This CDR3 is CASSLPGQGYEKLFF. The DNA for the CDR3 is TGTGCCAGCAGCCTACCGGGACAGGGTTACGAAAAACTGTTTTTT.

The table lists this clonotype with a few counts. The chain uses TRBV12-3 or TRBV12-4 and TRBJ2-7, with D perhaps TRBD2 (5 bases). The CDR3 covers 13 residues. Trimming left V 6 bases short and J 2 bases short, with 11 bases between. The CDR3 is CASSLGVAYEQYF. The DNA of the CDR3 is TGTGCCAGCAGCCTCGGGGTAGCCTACGAGCAGTACTTC.

This sequence joins TRBV20-1 and TRBJ1-6; D unresolved. The CDR3 runs 12 residues. V was pared by 6 bases and J by 7 bases, with 10 bases between. Germline V CDR1 and CDR2: DFQATT, SNEGSKA (reference sequence). This CDR3 reads CSALVRNSPLHF. CDR3 DNA: TGCAGTGCCCTGGTTAGGAATTCACCCCTCCACTTT.

This clonotype was observed a handful of times. The gene calls are TRBV2 and TRBJ1-2; no clear D. The V gene's germline CDR1 is SNHLY and CDR2 FYNNEI. The CDR3 is 14 amino acids. Trimming removed 2 bases from V and 0 bases from J, with 7 bases in between. The CDR3 DNA sequence: TGTGCCAGCAGTGAAAGTCAGCCTAACTATGGCTACACCTTC. This codes for CASSESQPNYGYTF.

Remarks on this clonotype: Compared with germline, one end of the junction differs, possibly owing to a read error. The gene calls are TRBV7-2 and TRBJ2-2; maybe TRBD2 (5 bases). The CDR3 loop spans 15 amino acids. The V gene's germline CDR1 is SGHTA and CDR2 FQGNSA. For the CDR3, the DNA is TGTGCCAGCACCTTAGAGGGCAGGCCCACCGGGGAGCTGTTTTTT. Translating it yields CASTLEGRPTGELFF.

The V gene is TRBV7-8, the J gene TRBJ2-7, with D unresolved. The V gene's germline CDR1 is SGHVS and CDR2 FQNEAQ. The CDR3 is 11 residues long. V was pared by 5 bases and J by 3 bases, with 5 bases between. CDR3 DNA: TGTGCCAGCAGCCCTAGCTACGAGCAGTACTTC. This sequence encodes CASSPSYEQYF.

The gene calls are TRBV12-5 and TRBJ1-5; no reliable D call. Germline V gene data show CDR1 as LGHNT and CDR2 as FRNRAP. V was clipped by 6 bases and J by 0 bases, with 6 bases between them. The CDR3 runs to 13 residues. CDR3 sequence (DNA): TGTGCTAGTGGCCAAGATAGCAATCAGCCCCAGCATTTT. Translation gives CASGQDSNQPQHF.

V gene TRBV29-1 combines with J gene TRBJ1-1; 12 bases are shared with TRBD1. Germline CDR1 SQVTM, CDR2 ANQGSEA. After removal of 7 bases from V and 11 bases from J, the junction contained 8 bases not matched to a gene. This CDR3 has 12 residues. This chain's CDR3 is CSAGTGGVRAFF. CDR3 sequence (DNA): TGCAGCGCTGGGACAGGGGGCGTACGGGCTTTCTTT.